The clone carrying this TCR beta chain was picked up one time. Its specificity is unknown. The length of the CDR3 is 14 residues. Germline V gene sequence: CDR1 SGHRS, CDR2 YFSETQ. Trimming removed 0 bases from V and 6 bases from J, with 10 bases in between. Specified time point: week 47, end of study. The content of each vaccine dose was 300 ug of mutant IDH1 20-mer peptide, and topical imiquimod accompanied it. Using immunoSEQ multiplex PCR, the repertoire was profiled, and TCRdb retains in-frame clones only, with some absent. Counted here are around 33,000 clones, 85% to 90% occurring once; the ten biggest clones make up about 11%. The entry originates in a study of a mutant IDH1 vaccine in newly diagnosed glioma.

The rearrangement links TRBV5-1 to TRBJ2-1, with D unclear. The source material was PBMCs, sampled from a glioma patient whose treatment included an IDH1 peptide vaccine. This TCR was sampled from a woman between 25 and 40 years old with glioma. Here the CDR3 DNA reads TGCGCCAGCAGCTTGGAAGTCCCCTTCAATGAGCAGTTCTTC. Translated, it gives CASSLEVPFNEQFF. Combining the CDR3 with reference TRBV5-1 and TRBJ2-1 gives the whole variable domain KAGVTQTPRYLIKTRGQQVTLSCSPISGHRSVSWYQQTPGQGLQFLFEYFSETQRNKGNFPGRFSGRQFSNSRSEMNVSTLELGDSALYLCASSLEVPFNEQFFGPGTRLTVL.